The 16 T cell receptor beta chains below all came from one sample that was sequenced in a study of blood T cell repertoires in COVID-19. The repertoire was sequenced with immunoSEQ multiplex PCR; TCRdb's copy has only in-frame clones and lacks some. The table shows 140,000 or so clones, with approximately 88% occurring only once. Sequencing was carried out using peripheral blood. The receptors were sampled from a woman in her forties or fifties with acute or convalescent COVID-19.

The chain combines TRBV11-2 with TRBJ1-1; D perhaps matches TRBD1 (5 bases). Germline V lookup: CDR1 SGHAT, CDR2 FQNNGV. V was clipped by 1 base and J by 2 bases, with 11 bases between them. CDR3 length: 15 residues. The CDR3: CASSLAGGVNTEAFF. The DNA for the CDR3 is TGTGCCAGCAGCTTAGCCGGGGGAGTAAACACTGAAGCTTTCTTT. The full variable domain, with the rest looked up from reference TRBV11-2 and TRBJ1-1, is EAGVAQSPRYKIIEKRQSVAFWCNPISGHATLYWYQQILGQGPKLLIQFQNNGVVDDSQLPKDRFSAERLKGVDSTLKIQPAKLEDSAVYLCASSLAGGVNTEAFFGQGTRLTVV.

The chain has TRBV16 and TRBJ1-3; 10 bases agree with TRBD1. This CDR3 comprises 17 residues. Trimming took 4 bases from V and 1 from J; bases not matched to a gene: 7. Germline V gene data show CDR1 as KGHSY and CDR2 as FQNENV. The DNA for the CDR3 is TGTGCCAGCAGCCGACCGACAGGGGGCAGTTCTGGAAACACCATATATTTT. This encodes CASSRPTGGSSGNTIYF.

V and J are TRBV7-9 and TRBJ1-2; the D is unclear. The V end lost 5 bases, the J end lost 5 bases, and 12 bases lay between the germline ends. The CDR3 has 13 residues. CDR1 SEHNR and CDR2 FQNEAQ come from the germline V gene (reference sequence). The CDR3 sequence: CASSTSGSYGYTF. The DNA of the CDR3 is TGTGCCAGCAGCACCTCAGGTTCTTATGGCTACACCTTC.

The CDR3 coding sequence is TGTGCCAGCAGTTACTCGAGGGCTAGCGGGAGCGAGACCCAGTACTTC. It specifies CASSYSRASGSETQYF. The gene calls are TRBV6-5 and TRBJ2-5, with TRBD2 matching 10 bases. CDR1 is MNHEY and CDR2 is SVGAGI in the germline V gene. Trimming cost V 0 bases and J 5 bases; bases outside gene matches: 6. The CDR3 covers 16 residues.

This rearrangement joins TRBV4-1 to TRBJ2-3; 7 nucleotides match TRBD1. This CDR3 is built from 15 residues. Germline-derived CDR1 and CDR2 are MGHRA and YSYEKL. The V gene end was trimmed by 4 bases and the J gene end by 0 bases; junction bases not matched to a gene: 4. The CDR3 DNA sequence: TGCGCCAGCAGCCCCCAGACAGGGAGCACAGATACGCAGTATTTT. This sequence encodes CASSPQTGSTDTQYF.

This chain connects TRBV18 to TRBJ1-1, with D tentatively TRBD1 (5 bases). Germline V gene lookup returns CDR1 KGHSH and CDR2 LQKENI. CDR3 size: 16 residues. The V end was cut by 2 bases, the J end by 0 bases, with 13 bases between. The CDR3, as DNA: TGTGCCAGCTCACCAGGCGGGGGGAGAATGAACACTGAAGCTTTCTTT. Protein: CASSPGGGRMNTEAFF.

The rearrangement links TRBV18 to TRBJ1-2, with D unresolved. Deletions cut 1 base from V and 6 bases from J, with 12 bases between. This CDR3 contains 14 residues. Germline V CDR1 and CDR2: KGHSH, LQKENI. Written as DNA, the CDR3 is TGTGCCAGCTCACCACGTTTGGCAGCGGATGGCTACACCTTC. Protein product: CASSPRLAADGYTF.

In DNA, the CDR3 is TGTGCCAGCAGCTTAGGTTCAGGGGCCCTCACTGAAGCTTTCTTT. This translates into CASSLGSGALTEAFF. The chain is built from TRBV7-9 and TRBJ1-1, with D maybe TRBD1 (6 bases). Germline values: CDR1 SEHNR, CDR2 FQNEAQ (reference sequence). The CDR3 runs to 15 residues. Trimming stripped 1 base from V and 4 bases from J, with 13 bases between.

The chain is built from TRBV28 and TRBJ1-5; a weak D match, TRBD1 (6 bases). The V and J ends lost 1 base and 4 bases respectively, with 20 bases between them. This CDR3 is 18 amino acids long. CDR1 and CDR2 from the germline V gene are MDHEN and SYDVKM. DNA of the CDR3: TGTGCCAGCAGTTTATCCAGGATGTGGACAGCGGTTAATCAGCCCCAGCATTTT. Its protein product is CASSLSRMWTAVNQPQHF.

This clone appeared a single time. The chain employs TRBV28 and TRBJ1-2; 9 bases agree with TRBD1. Trimming at V came to 1 base and at J to 4 bases, leaving 4 bases not matched to a gene. CDR3 length: 15 amino acids. The germline gives CDR1 MDHEN, CDR2 SYDVKM. The CDR3 here is CASSLSGTGIYGYTF. As DNA, the CDR3 is TGTGCCAGCAGTTTATCCGGGACAGGGATCTATGGCTACACCTTC.

The J gene is TRBJ1-2, the V gene TRBV2; TRBD1 agrees at 11 bases. V lost 6 bases and J lost 8; bases outside the gene matches: 14. Germline CDR1 is SNHLY and CDR2 is FYNNEI. The CDR3 has 16 residues. In nucleotides, the CDR3 is TGTGCCAGCAGCGGACTGAGGACAGGGGGCTTCGAGGGCTACACCTTC. It codes for CASSGLRTGGFEGYTF.

The gene calls are TRBV7-2 and TRBJ1-1; unclear D gene. The V and J ends lost 5 bases and 1 base respectively, with 8 bases between them. CDR1 SGHTA and CDR2 FQGNSA come from the germline V gene. This CDR3 contains 13 residues. The CDR3, as DNA: TGTGCCAGCAGCGGGCAAAGGAACACTGAAGCTTTCTTT. Translated, it gives CASSGQRNTEAFF.

The rearrangement uses TRBV18 and TRBJ1-6; a possible D gene is TRBD1 (6 bases). The CDR3 runs 14 residues. Per germline, CDR1 KGHSH and CDR2 LQKENI. V gave up 3 bases and J gave up 4 bases, with 7 bases separating them. The CDR3 spells CASSPGQYNSPLHF. The DNA for the CDR3 is TGTGCCAGCTCACCCGGACAGTATAATTCACCCCTCCACTTT.

The rearrangement uses TRBV7-6 and TRBJ2-7, with 9 bases aligning to TRBD1. CDR1 is SGHVS, CDR2 FNYEAQ, per germline. V was clipped by 1 base and J by 2 bases; unmatched bases: 3. This CDR3 contains 15 residues. The CDR3 nucleotides read TGTGCCAGCAGCTTAGTCGGGACAGGGCCCTACGAGCAGTACTTC. Amino acids: CASSLVGTGPYEQYF.

The chain joins TRBV6-5 to TRBJ1-1; D is unclear. V was shortened by 3 bases and J by 1 base, with 9 bases between the two germline ends. Germline V lookup: CDR1 MNHEY, CDR2 SVGAGI. CDR3 length equals 14 residues. The CDR3 nucleotides read TGTGCCAGCAGTTATCGGGGAGGGAACACTGAAGCTTTCTTT. Its protein is CASSYRGGNTEAFF.

The genes are TRBV24-1 and TRBJ2-1; 7 nucleotides align to TRBD2. The CDR3 length is 14 residues. Germline V lookup: CDR1 KGHDR, CDR2 SFDVKD. Trimming removed 5 bases from V and 7 bases from J; junction bases left unmatched: 7. Here the CDR3 reads CATSVGGSGNEQFF. In DNA form, the CDR3 reads TGTGCCACCAGTGTAGGCGGGAGTGGGAATGAGCAGTTCTTC.